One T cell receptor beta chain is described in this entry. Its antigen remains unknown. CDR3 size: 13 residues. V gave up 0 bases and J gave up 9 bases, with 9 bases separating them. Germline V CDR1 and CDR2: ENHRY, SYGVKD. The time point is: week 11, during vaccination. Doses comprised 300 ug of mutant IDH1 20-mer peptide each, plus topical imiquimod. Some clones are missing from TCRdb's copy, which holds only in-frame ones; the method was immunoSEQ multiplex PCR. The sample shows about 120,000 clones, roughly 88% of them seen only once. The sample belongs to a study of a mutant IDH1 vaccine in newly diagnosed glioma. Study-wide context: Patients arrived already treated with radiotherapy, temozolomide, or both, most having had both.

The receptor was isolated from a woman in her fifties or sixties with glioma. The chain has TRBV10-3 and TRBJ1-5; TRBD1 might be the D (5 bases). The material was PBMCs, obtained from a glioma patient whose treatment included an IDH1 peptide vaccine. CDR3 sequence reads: CAISESRGRPQHF. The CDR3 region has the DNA TGTGCCATCAGTGAGTCTAGGGGACGGCCCCAGCATTTT.